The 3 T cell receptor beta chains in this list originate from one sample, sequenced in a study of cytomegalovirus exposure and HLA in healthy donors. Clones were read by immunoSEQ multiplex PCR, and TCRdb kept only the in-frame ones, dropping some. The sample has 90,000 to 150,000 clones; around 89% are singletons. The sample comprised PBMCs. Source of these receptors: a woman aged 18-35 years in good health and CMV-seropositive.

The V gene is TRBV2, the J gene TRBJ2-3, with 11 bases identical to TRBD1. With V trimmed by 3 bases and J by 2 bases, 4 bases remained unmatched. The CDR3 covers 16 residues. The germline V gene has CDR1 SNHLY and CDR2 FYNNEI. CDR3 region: CASSDWTGGATDTQYF. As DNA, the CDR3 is TGTGCCAGCAGTGATTGGACAGGGGGCGCCACAGATACGCAGTATTTT.

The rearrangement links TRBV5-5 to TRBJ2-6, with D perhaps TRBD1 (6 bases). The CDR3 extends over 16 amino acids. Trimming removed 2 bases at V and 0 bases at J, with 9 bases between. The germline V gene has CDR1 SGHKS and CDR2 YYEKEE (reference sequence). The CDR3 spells CASSLTGSSGANVLTF. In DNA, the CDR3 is TGTGCCAGCAGCTTAACAGGGAGCTCTGGGGCCAACGTCCTGACTTTC.

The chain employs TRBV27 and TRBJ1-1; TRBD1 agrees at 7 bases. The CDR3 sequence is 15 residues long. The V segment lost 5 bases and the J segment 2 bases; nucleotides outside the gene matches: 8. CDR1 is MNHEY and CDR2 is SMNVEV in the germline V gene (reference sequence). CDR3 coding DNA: TGTGCCAGCAGTACCCACAGGGGAATAAACACTGAAGCTTTCTTT. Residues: CASSTHRGINTEAFF.